Listed below are T cell receptor beta chains from one sample, sequenced in a study of T-cell reconstitution after alpha-beta-depleted transplantation in children. TCRdb reprocessed the PCR reads via MiXCR and lists one record per CDR3 protein. The sample lists about 250,000 distinct CDR3 sequences; under 30% were seen once. Sequences were derived from PBMCs, mostly from graft donor cells, sampled 360 days after TCRalphabeta/CD19-depleted stem cell transplant. These receptors were collected from a female patient between 2 and 15 years old who had a stem cell transplant for congenital amegakaryocytic thrombocytopenia, so the T cells may come from the graft donor. Each CDR3 is given with its conserved first and last residue. A D gene is named only where the DNA matches it firmly. The size entry is marked missing in some rows and otherwise reads once, few, many or a size class.

clone_size: few; v_call: TRBV29-1; j_call: TRBJ2-1; d_call: TRBD1; cdr3_aa: CSVEERRTGSPYNEQFF; cdr3_nt: TGCAGCGTTGAAGAGCGCAGGACAGGGTCCCCCTACAATGAGCAGTTCTTC
clone_size: .; v_call: TRBV7-6; j_call: TRBJ1-2; d_call: TRBD1; cdr3_aa: CASSSRQGANYGYTF; cdr3_nt: TGTGCCAGCAGCTCCCGACAGGGAGCTAACTATGGCTACACCTTC
clone_size: few; v_call: TRBV29-1; j_call: TRBJ2-7; d_call: .; cdr3_aa: CSVTLTLNEQYF; cdr3_nt: TGCAGCGTCACTCTCACCCTCAACGAGCAGTACTTC
clone_size: few; v_call: TRBV7-8; j_call: TRBJ2-1; d_call: TRBD2; cdr3_aa: CASSPPLAGGYNEQFF; cdr3_nt: TGTGCCAGCAGCCCCCCTCTAGCGGGAGGTTACAATGAGCAGTTCTTC
clone_size: .; v_call: TRBV6-1; j_call: TRBJ2-6; d_call: .; cdr3_aa: CASSTHRDSGANVLTF; cdr3_nt: TGTGCCAGCAGCACCCACAGGGACTCTGGGGCCAACGTCCTGACTTTC
clone_size: few; v_call: TRBV15; j_call: TRBJ2-7; d_call: .; cdr3_aa: CATSRQITVFFPYEQYF; cdr3_nt: TGTGCCACCAGCAGACAAATTACAGTTTTCTTCCCCTACGAGCAGTACTTC
clone_size: .; v_call: TRBV7-8; j_call: TRBJ1-5; d_call: TRBD1; cdr3_aa: CASSFPGGTGVNQPQHF; cdr3_nt: TGTGCCAGCAGCTTCCCGGGGGGGACAGGCGTTAATCAGCCCCAGCATTTT
clone_size: few; v_call: TRBV4-1; j_call: TRBJ1-2; d_call: TRBD1; cdr3_aa: CASSHPGTDYGYTF; cdr3_nt: TGCGCCAGCAGCCACCCCGGGACAGACTATGGCTACACCTTC
clone_size: .; v_call: TRBV7-6; j_call: TRBJ2-5; d_call: .; cdr3_aa: CASSLAGDFQETQYF; cdr3_nt: TGTGCCAGCAGCTTAGCGGGAGACTTCCAAGAGACCCAGTACTTC
clone_size: .; v_call: TRBV20-1; j_call: TRBJ2-7; d_call: .; cdr3_aa: CSVLSGYEQYF; cdr3_nt: TGCAGTGTGTTGTCCGGCTACGAGCAGTACTTC
clone_size: .; v_call: TRBV20-1; j_call: TRBJ1-1; d_call: TRBD1; cdr3_aa: CSARTGTGFLAFF; cdr3_nt: TGCAGTGCTAGGACCGGGACAGGGTTTTTAGCTTTCTTT
clone_size: .; v_call: TRBV20-1; j_call: TRBJ1-2; d_call: TRBD1; cdr3_aa: CSARDGQADYGYTF; cdr3_nt: TGCAGTGCTAGAGATGGACAGGCAGACTATGGCTACACCTTC
clone_size: .; v_call: TRBV11-2; j_call: TRBJ2-5; d_call: TRBD2; cdr3_aa: CASSLEVGGLETQYF; cdr3_nt: TGTGCCAGCAGCTTAGAGGTCGGGGGGTTAGAGACCCAGTACTTC
clone_size: few; v_call: TRBV12-3/TRBV12-4; j_call: TRBJ2-5; d_call: .; cdr3_aa: CASSGGLRRETQYF; cdr3_nt: TGTGCCAGCAGCGGGGGCTTGAGGCGGGAGACCCAGTACTTC
clone_size: .; v_call: TRBV28; j_call: TRBJ2-7; d_call: .; cdr3_aa: CASSYRLEQYF; cdr3_nt: TGTGCCAGCAGTTACAGGCTCGAGCAGTACTTC
clone_size: .; v_call: TRBV20-1; j_call: TRBJ2-2; d_call: TRBD1; cdr3_aa: CSAGTGGAGELFF; cdr3_nt: TGCAGTGCTGGGACAGGGGGAGCCGGGGAGCTGTTTTTT
clone_size: .; v_call: TRBV3-1; j_call: TRBJ2-4; d_call: .; cdr3_aa: CASSQFDGGINIQYF; cdr3_nt: TGTGCCAGCAGCCAATTCGACGGAGGAATAAACATTCAGTACTTC
clone_size: .; v_call: TRBV9; j_call: TRBJ1-1; d_call: TRBD1; cdr3_aa: CASSVLTGTGYTEAFF; cdr3_nt: TGTGCCAGCAGCGTACTAACCGGGACAGGGTATACTGAAGCTTTCTTT
clone_size: .; v_call: TRBV20-1; j_call: TRBJ1-5; d_call: .; cdr3_aa: CSAPVSGNQPQHF; cdr3_nt: TGCAGTGCCCCCGTTTCGGGAAATCAGCCCCAGCATTTT
clone_size: once; v_call: TRBV6-2/TRBV6-3; j_call: TRBJ2-5; d_call: .; cdr3_aa: CASSYLSETQYF; cdr3_nt: TGTGCCAGCAGTTACCTCAGCGAGACCCAGTACTTC